The next 27 T cell receptor beta chains were all read from a single sample in a study of OX40 agonist ivuxolimab in advanced cancers. The data were produced by immunoSEQ multiplex PCR, yet TCRdb's version contains in-frame clones alone and is incomplete. The sample yields 50,000 to 60,000 clones, approximately 83% seen once. The sample was CD4+ or CD8+ T cells sorted from blood, taken in a trial of the OX40 agonist ivuxolimab. The receptors originated from an adult with an advanced solid tumor such as melanoma, head and neck, liver or kidney cancer.

This clone came up a few times. This chain links TRBV5-1 with TRBJ2-7; D possibly corresponds to TRBD2 (7 bases). Germline V gives CDR1 SGHRS, CDR2 YFSETQ. The ends were cut back, 4 bases at V and 4 bases at J, with 18 bases in the middle. This CDR3 has 15 amino acids. The CDR3 sequence is CASSARGAGKYEQYF. CDR3 nucleotides: TGCGCCAGCAGCGCCAGGGGAGCGGGGAAATACGAGCAGTACTTC.

V gene TRBV5-1 combines with J gene TRBJ1-2; maybe TRBD1 (5 bases). V was cut by 2 bases and J by 4 bases, with 18 bases left in between. Germline V gives CDR1 SGHRS, CDR2 YFSETQ. The CDR3 spans 16 residues. Written as DNA, the CDR3 is TGCGCCAGCAGCTTCGGGGGTAAGGAGGGTGGCTATGGCTACACCTTC. This codes for CASSFGGKEGGYGYTF.

This clone was recorded once. The V gene is TRBV5-1, the J gene TRBJ1-3; no clear D. Germline CDR1 reads SGHRS; CDR2 reads YFSETQ. V was pared by 4 bases and J by 2 bases, with 7 bases between. The length of the CDR3 is 13 residues. CDR3 nucleotide sequence: TGCGCCAGCAGCGACGGGGCTGGAAACACCATATATTTT. Its translation is CASSDGAGNTIYF.

J is TRBJ2-7 and V is TRBV7-9, with TRBD1 matching over 9 bases. CDR1 is SEHNR, CDR2 FQNEAQ, per germline (reference sequence). The CDR3 runs to 12 residues. V was pared by 8 bases and J by 3 bases, with 2 bases of the junction left unmatched. The CDR3 sequence: CASGTGNYEQYF. The CDR3 nucleotides are TGTGCCAGCGGGACAGGGAACTACGAGCAGTACTTC.

The CDR3 spells CASSLPRGTGYEKLFF. CDR3 coding DNA: TGCGCCAGCAGCTTGCCCCGAGGGACAGGATATGAAAAACTGTTTTTT. V and J are TRBV5-1 and TRBJ1-4; 8 bases are a match to TRBD1. V gave up 1 base and J gave up 6 bases; unmatched junction bases: 8. CDR3 length equals 16 residues. Germline loops: CDR1 SGHRS, CDR2 YFSETQ.

The rearrangement joins TRBV13 to TRBJ1-2; 7 nucleotides agree with TRBD1. V was pared by 3 bases and J by 2 bases, with 3 bases of the junction left unmatched. In germline, CDR1 is PRHDT, CDR2 FYEKMQ (reference sequence). This CDR3 comprises 14 residues. This CDR3 is CASSFYRGNYGYTF. Written as DNA, the CDR3 is TGTGCCAGCAGCTTTTACAGGGGAAACTATGGCTACACCTTC.

The chain employs TRBV28 and TRBJ2-7, with a possible D match to TRBD1 (5 bases). CDR3 length: 15 amino acids. CDR1 is MDHEN, CDR2 SYDVKM, per germline. The V end was cut by 7 bases, the J end by 3 bases, with 19 bases between. The CDR3 DNA follows: TGTGCCAGCATTGAGAGTTCAGGGTCGCGCTACGAGCAGTACTTC. The encoded protein is CASIESSGSRYEQYF.

The CDR3 DNA reads as TGTGCCAGTAGTCATCATACAGGGGGGGACGCCCCAGCTTTCTTT. It yields the protein CASSHHTGGDAPAFF. The chain joins TRBV19 to TRBJ1-1; 8 positions agree with TRBD1. V lost 5 bases to trimming and J lost 10 bases; unmatched junction nucleotides: 15. Germline V gene sequence: CDR1 LNHDA, CDR2 SQIVND (reference sequence). The CDR3 consists of 15 residues.

This clone was detected only a few times. The chain combines TRBV5-1 with TRBJ2-1, with TRBD2 matching over 10 bases. The ends lost 1 base at V and 4 bases at J; junction bases unmatched: 2. This CDR3 is built from 15 residues. Germline V CDR1 and CDR2: SGHRS, YFSETQ. The chain's CDR3 is CASSLRAGGYNEQFF. DNA of the CDR3: TGCGCCAGCAGCTTGAGAGCGGGAGGGTACAATGAGCAGTTCTTC. The variable domain in full, completed from reference TRBV5-1 and TRBJ2-1, reads KAGVTQTPRYLIKTRGQQVTLSCSPISGHRSVSWYQQTPGQGLQFLFEYFSETQRNKGNFPGRFSGRQFSNSRSEMNVSTLELGDSALYLCASSLRAGGYNEQFFGPGTRLTVL.

This chain uses TRBV12-1 with TRBJ2-2; TRBD2 was called by the table and not checked on the DNA. TRBV12-1 constitutes a pseudogene. This CDR3 has 17 residues. CDR3 protein: CASSFARTSGTGGELFF. The DNA of the CDR3 is TGTGCCAGCAGCTTTGCACGCACTAGCGGGACTGGCGGGGAGCTGTTTTTT.

This clone was seen a single time. The J gene is TRBJ1-2, the V gene TRBV15; no firm D call. V was pared by 4 bases and J by 2 bases, with 2 bases between. The CDR3 is 11 amino acids. CDR1 and CDR2 (germline): LNHNV, YYDKDF (reference sequence). The CDR3 region has the DNA TGTGCCACCAGCAACAACTATGGCTACACCTTC. The encoded protein is CATSNNYGYTF.

V is TRBV28 and J is TRBJ1-2; D is unresolved. The CDR3 spans 11 residues. Trimming removed 4 bases from V and 7 bases from J, with 7 bases in between. Germline CDR1 MDHEN, CDR2 SYDVKM. The DNA of the CDR3 is TGTGCCAGCAGTTCCGTGCGTGGCTACACCTTC. Its translation is CASSSVRGYTF.

The gene calls are TRBV4-1 and TRBJ2-7; perhaps TRBD1 as D (7 bases). Germline V CDR1 and CDR2: MGHRA, YSYEKL. CDR3 length: 15 residues. V gave up 1 base and J gave up 4 bases, with 14 bases separating them. The CDR3 is CASSQAQGGTYEQYF. CDR3 bases: TGCGCCAGCAGCCAAGCCCAGGGGGGAACTTACGAGCAGTACTTC.

The chain combines TRBV9 with TRBJ1-1; no clear D gene. The CDR3 sequence is 13 residues long. Trimming stripped 0 bases from V and 2 bases from J, with 5 bases between. Germline V gene data show CDR1 as SGDLS and CDR2 as YYNGEE. CDR3 DNA sequence: TGTGCCAGCAGCGTAGCCAGCAACACTGAAGCTTTCTTT. This gives the protein CASSVASNTEAFF. Supplemented by reference TRBV9 and TRBJ1-1, the full variable domain reads DSGVTQTPKHLITATGQRVTLRCSPRSGDLSVYWYQQSLDQGLQFLIQYYNGEERAKGNILERFSAQQFPDLHSELNLSSLELGDSALYFCASSVASNTEAFFGQGTRLTVV.

The chain links TRBV6-1 to TRBJ2-7; 11 bases agree with TRBD2. With V trimmed by 2 bases and J by 7 bases, 10 bases remained unmatched. Germline lookup yields CDR1 MNHNS and CDR2 SASEGT. CDR3 size: 16 residues. The CDR3 spells CASSEHTSGRAGEQYF. CDR3 nucleotides: TGTGCCAGCAGTGAACATACTAGCGGGAGAGCCGGTGAGCAGTACTTC.

J is TRBJ2-7 and V is TRBV5-6; TRBD1 matches at 7 bases. The V gene's germline CDR1 is SGHDT and CDR2 YYEEEE. J lost 0 bases, V lost 4 bases, and 4 bases had no gene match. The CDR3 is 14 amino acids. The CDR3 sequence: CASSLDRISYEQYF. CDR3 nucleotides: TGTGCCAGCAGCCTGGACAGGATCTCCTACGAGCAGTACTTC.

The V and J genes are TRBV6-5 and TRBJ1-2; 11 bases line up with TRBD1. Germline CDR1 MNHEY, CDR2 SVGAGI. V gave up 0 bases and J gave up 2 bases; unmatched junction bases: 2. The CDR3 is 16 residues long. The CDR3 coding sequence is TGTGCCAGCAGTTACTCTCGGACAGGGGGCAACTATGGCTACACCTTC. It codes for CASSYSRTGGNYGYTF.

This chain connects TRBV2 to TRBJ1-4; TRBD1 matches 7 bases. CDR3 length: 15 amino acids. V shed 10 bases, J shed 3 bases, and the junction held 11 bases outside the gene matches. Germline V gene lookup returns CDR1 SNHLY and CDR2 FYNNEI. The CDR3 sequence is CATGGGGSSNEKLFF. The CDR3 nucleotides are TGTGCCACCGGGGGAGGGGGCTCTTCTAATGAAAAACTGTTTTTT. The full variable domain, in which reference TRBV2 and TRBJ1-4 provide the parts outside the CDR3, is EPEVTQTPSHQVTQMGQEVILRCVPISNHLYFYWYRQILGQKVEFLVSFYNNEISEKSEIFDDQFSVERPDGSNFTLKIRSTKLEDSAMYFCATGGGGSSNEKLFFGSGTQLSVL.

The V and J genes are TRBV6-1 and TRBJ1-5; 9 bases fit TRBD1. Per germline, CDR1 MNHNS and CDR2 SASEGT. V was clipped by 7 bases and J by 2 bases; unmatched bases: 6. The CDR3 consists of 15 residues. The DNA for the CDR3 is TGTGCCAGCAATGGACAGGGGTCGGGCAATCAGCCCCAGCATTTT. Translation: CASNGQGSGNQPQHF.

This chain uses TRBV6-5 with TRBJ2-3; possibly TRBD1 for D (6 bases). The germline V and J ends were trimmed by 2 bases and 5 bases, with 11 bases remaining between them. Germline V gene sequence: CDR1 MNHEY, CDR2 SVGAGI. The CDR3 extends over 14 amino acids. CDR3 sequence reads: CASSYDRLGDTQYF. As DNA, the CDR3 is TGTGCCAGCAGTTACGACAGGTTGGGAGATACGCAGTATTTT.

This clone appeared once. CDR3 in DNA: TGTGCCAGTAATCCCGGGACACATAGCAATCAGCCCCAGCATTTT. Protein product: CASNPGTHSNQPQHF. The J gene is TRBJ1-5, the V gene TRBV6-1, with D perhaps TRBD1 (6 bases). The CDR3 has 15 residues. Germline-derived CDR1 and CDR2 are MNHNS and SASEGT. Deletions cut 9 bases from V and 0 bases from J, with 15 bases between.

J is TRBJ1-3 and V is TRBV19; D unresolved. Per germline, CDR1 LNHDA and CDR2 SQIVND (reference sequence). With 3 bases removed from V and 4 bases from J, the gap between germline ends came to 16 bases. The CDR3 runs to 16 residues. The CDR3 DNA is TGTGCCAGTAGTATCGCAGGAGGCTCGGGGGGAAACACCATATATTTT. Protein product: CASSIAGGSGGNTIYF.

The rearrangement links TRBV10-3 to TRBJ1-1; possible D gene TRBD1, 5 bases. Germline V gene data show CDR1 as ENHRY and CDR2 as SYGVKD. The CDR3 has 15 residues. V shed 5 bases and J shed 2 bases, with 15 bases lying between them. CDR3 coding DNA: TGTGCCATCAGTCACGTGGGGGAGGGAAACACTGAAGCTTTCTTT. Translating it yields CAISHVGEGNTEAFF.

The chain joins TRBV4-1 to TRBJ2-5; D remains unclear. Trimming removed 1 base at V and 4 bases at J, with 10 bases between. This CDR3 is 14 amino acids long. CDR1 and CDR2 (germline): MGHRA, YSYEKL. CDR3 in amino acids: CASSQAPGTETQYF. The CDR3 bases are TGCGCCAGCAGCCAAGCCCCAGGTACAGAGACCCAGTACTTC.

As DNA, the CDR3 is TGTGCCAGCACCCCTCCCCAGGGATATTCCTCCTACGAGCAGTACTTC. Protein: CASTPPQGYSSYEQYF. This rearrangement joins TRBV27 to TRBJ2-7, with D possibly matching TRBD1 (5 bases). Germline V CDR1 and CDR2: MNHEY, SMNVEV (reference sequence). The CDR3 has 16 amino acids. Trimming left V 7 bases short and J 0 bases short, with 19 bases between.

The rearrangement uses TRBV6-5 and TRBJ2-4; TRBD1 matches at 9 bases. The CDR3 is made up of 14 amino acids. V shed 6 bases and J 8 bases; nucleotides not matched to a gene: 8. Germline V lookup: CDR1 MNHEY, CDR2 SVGAGI. The CDR3 is CASRADRGRYIQYF. In nucleotides, the CDR3 is TGTGCCAGCAGGGCAGACAGGGGGAGATACATTCAGTACTTC.

The gene calls are TRBV7-9 and TRBJ1-1; D possibly corresponds to TRBD1 (6 bases). The CDR3 length is 13 residues. Trimming left V 5 bases short and J 3 bases short, with 10 bases between. CDR1 and CDR2 from the germline V gene are SEHNR and FQNEAQ (reference sequence). The CDR3 region has the DNA TGTGCCAGCAGCCTCAGGGGTGACACTGAAGCTTTCTTT. Translation gives CASSLRGDTEAFF.